These 25 T cell receptor beta chains were all obtained from the same sample, sequenced in a study of blood T cell repertoires in COVID-19. Clones were sequenced by immunoSEQ multiplex PCR, and TCRdb holds only the in-frame ones, with some missing. The sample yields approximately 120,000 clones, around three quarters seen once. Material: peripheral blood. The receptor set was obtained from a woman aged 70-85 years with acute or convalescent COVID-19.

This clone has only one observation. The chain links TRBV5-6 to TRBJ2-3; TRBD2 agrees at 8 bases. Germline CDR1 SGHDT, CDR2 YYEEEE. V shed 5 bases and J 2 bases; nucleotides not matched to a gene: 7. This CDR3 contains 15 residues. The CDR3 sequence: CASRRGLGTTDTQYF. The DNA for the CDR3 is TGTGCCAGCAGGCGGGGACTAGGGACCACAGATACGCAGTATTTT.

The chain recombines TRBV20-1 with TRBJ2-3; D is uncertain. The CDR3 has 14 residues. Trimming left V 3 bases short and J 0 bases short, with 10 bases between. Germline assignment: CDR1 DFQATT and CDR2 SNEGSKA (reference sequence). The CDR3 DNA reads TGCAGTGCTAGTTTGGCAGGAAGCACAGATACGCAGTATTTT. Residues: CSASLAGSTDTQYF.

The J gene is TRBJ1-4, the V gene TRBV30, with TRBD1 matching over 7 bases. The CDR3 consists of 18 residues. CDR1 GTSNPN and CDR2 SVGIG come from the germline V gene (reference sequence). With V trimmed by 3 bases and J by 8 bases, 21 bases remained unmatched. The CDR3 region is CAWSPTLDRADLGEKLFF. DNA of the CDR3: TGTGCCTGGAGCCCAACCCTTGACAGGGCAGATCTAGGCGAAAAACTGTTTTTT.

The gene calls are TRBV5-1 and TRBJ2-7; 9 bases are shared with TRBD1. The V gene end was trimmed by 0 bases and the J gene end by 7 bases; junction bases not matched to a gene: 11. The CDR3 spans 16 residues. The germline CDR1 and CDR2 sequences are SGHRS and YFSETQ. Here the CDR3 reads CASSLGVRTGEGEQYF. CDR3 DNA sequence: TGCGCCAGCAGCTTGGGAGTTAGGACAGGGGAGGGAGAGCAGTACTTC.

The chain joins TRBV7-8 to TRBJ2-1, with TRBD2 matching 9 bases. The germline gives CDR1 SGHVS, CDR2 FQNEAQ. J gave up 4 bases and V 1 base, and 5 bases lay outside the gene matches. The CDR3 spans 16 residues. CDR3 loop: CASSLGQREVYNEQFF. The CDR3 nucleotides are TGTGCCAGCAGCTTAGGGCAGCGGGAGGTTTACAATGAGCAGTTCTTC.

Judged by abundance, this clone is medium-sized. The CDR3 loop is CASSQEPSGGPLGYTF. CDR3 DNA sequence: TGCGCCAGCAGCCAAGAACCCTCCGGGGGGCCGTTGGGCTACACCTTC. The J gene is TRBJ1-2, the V gene TRBV4-1; D perhaps matches TRBD1 (6 bases). Deletions cut 0 bases from V and 8 bases from J, with 19 bases between. CDR3 length: 16 amino acids. Germline V gene lookup returns CDR1 MGHRA and CDR2 YSYEKL.

CDR3 protein: CATSRGSPGQGNSPLHF. The CDR3 DNA reads as TGTGCCACCAGCAGGGGCTCTCCGGGACAGGGGAATTCACCCCTCCACTTT. The chain has TRBV15 and TRBJ1-6; 10 bases agree with TRBD1. J lost 7 bases, V lost 3 bases, and 9 bases had no gene match. Germline V CDR1 and CDR2: LNHNV, YYDKDF (reference sequence). This CDR3 is 17 amino acids long. The complete variable domain, with remaining parts taken from reference TRBV15 and TRBJ1-6, reads DAMVIQNPRYQVTQFGKPVTLSCSQTLNHNVMYWYQQKSSQAPKLLFHYYDKDFNNEADTPDNFQSRRPNTSFCFLDIRSPGLGDTAMYLCATSRGSPGQGNSPLHFGNGTRLTVT.

This clone occurred a few times. The genes are TRBV18 and TRBJ1-1; weak D call: TRBD1 (5 bases). CDR1 and CDR2 (germline): KGHSH, LQKENI. Trimming cost V 6 bases and J 1 base, with 15 bases left between them. The CDR3 totals 15 residues. The CDR3 DNA follows: TGTGCCAGCTCGCGGGACGGCGGTGGGAACACTGAAGCTTTCTTT. Protein product: CASSRDGGGNTEAFF. Together with reference TRBV18 and TRBJ1-1, the CDR3 gives the full variable domain: NAGVMQNPRHLVRRRGQEARLRCSPMKGHSHVYWYRQLPEEGLKFMVYLQKENIIDESGMPKERFSAEFPKEGPSILRIQQVVRGDSAAYFCASSRDGGGNTEAFFGQGTRLTVV.

About this clone: Other nucleotide sequences from this sample produce the same CDR3. The chain combines TRBV6-2 or TRBV6-3 with TRBJ2-7; 7 bases agree with TRBD1. Looked up from germline, CDR1 is MNHEY and CDR2 is SVGEGT. With 2 bases clipped from V and 3 bases from J, the junction kept 1 base outside the gene matches. The CDR3 length is 13 residues. The CDR3 DNA sequence: TGTGCCAGCAGTTACGGACAGGTCTACGAGCAGTACTTC. Translating gives CASSYGQVYEQYF.

J is TRBJ1-6 and V is TRBV9; D is perhaps TRBD1 (6 bases). Trimming stripped 0 bases from V and 7 bases from J, with 17 bases between. In germline, CDR1 is SGDLS, CDR2 YYNGEE. CDR3 length equals 17 residues. Here the CDR3 reads CASSVGGGSGKNSPLHF. For the CDR3, the DNA is TGTGCCAGCAGCGTAGGAGGGGGGAGCGGGAAGAATTCACCCCTCCACTTT.

This chain links TRBV7-9 with TRBJ1-6, with D perhaps TRBD1 (5 bases). Germline CDR1 and CDR2: SEHNR and FQNEAQ (reference sequence). The CDR3 spans 15 residues. Trimming cost V 6 bases and J 10 bases, with 19 bases left between them. The CDR3 DNA sequence: TGTGCCAGCAGACAAGCATCAGGGTCTAACTCACCCCTCCACTTT. Its protein is CASRQASGSNSPLHF. Variable domain in full (rest from reference TRBV7-9 and TRBJ1-6): DTGVSQNPRHKITKRGQNVTFRCDPISEHNRLYWYRQTLGQGPEFLTYFQNEAQLEKSRLLSDRFSAERPKGSFSTLEIQRTEQGDSAMYLCASRQASGSNSPLHFGNGTRLTVT.

The rearrangement joins TRBV11-2 to TRBJ1-1; 9 bases map to TRBD1. The V segment lost 5 bases and the J segment 2 bases; nucleotides outside the gene matches: 12. This CDR3 comprises 17 residues. The V gene's germline CDR1 is SGHAT and CDR2 FQNNGV. CDR3: CASSLRQGERLNTEAFF. The CDR3 coding sequence is TGTGCCAGCAGCCTGAGACAGGGGGAGCGATTAAACACTGAAGCTTTCTTT.

The chain combines TRBV6-6 with TRBJ2-2, with D possibly matching TRBD2 (5 bases). Trimming removed 7 bases at V and 1 base at J, with 13 bases between. The CDR3 spans 15 residues. Looked up from germline, CDR1 is MNHNY and CDR2 is SVGAGI (reference sequence). The CDR3 is CASTTRAQNTGELFF. The CDR3 bases are TGTGCCAGCACCACTAGGGCGCAGAACACCGGGGAGCTGTTTTTT.

This chain uses TRBV7-3 with TRBJ1-1; the match to TRBD1 covers 9 bases. The CDR3 runs 17 residues. The V gene end was trimmed by 2 bases and the J gene end by 5 bases; junction bases not matched to a gene: 12. Germline V gene lookup returns CDR1 SGHTA and CDR2 FQGTGA. CDR3 nucleotides: TGTGCCAGCAGCTTATGGGCCGGGACAGGGTCGAAGACTGAAGCTTTCTTT. Its protein is CASSLWAGTGSKTEAFF.

The V call is TRBV5-1, the J call TRBJ2-2; the D is unclear. This CDR3 has 13 amino acids. Trimming shortened V by 4 bases and J by 1 base, and 5 bases separated the two germline ends. CDR1 SGHRS and CDR2 YFSETQ come from the germline V gene. CDR3 DNA sequence: TGCGCCAGCAGCGGAGTGAACACCGGGGAGCTGTTTTTT. Its protein product is CASSGVNTGELFF.

The rearrangement joins TRBV28 to TRBJ1-5; D possibly corresponds to TRBD1 (6 bases). There are 14 residues in the CDR3. Germline loops: CDR1 MDHEN, CDR2 SYDVKM. V was cut by 5 bases and J by 6 bases, with 14 bases left in between. This CDR3 is CASSPVPQGQPQHF. CDR3 in DNA: TGTGCCAGCAGTCCTGTACCACAGGGTCAGCCCCAGCATTTT.

This clone was seen once. V and J are TRBV18 and TRBJ2-1; D call uncertain. CDR1 KGHSH and CDR2 LQKENI come from the germline V gene. Trimming took off 3 bases at V and 7 bases at J, with 10 bases between the two ends. There are 13 residues in the CDR3. The CDR3 region has the DNA TGTGCCAGCTCACCCAATTCGGGTAATGAGCAGTTCTTC. This gives the protein CASSPNSGNEQFF. Based on the CDR3 plus reference TRBV18 and TRBJ2-1, the full variable domain is NAGVMQNPRHLVRRRGQEARLRCSPMKGHSHVYWYRQLPEEGLKFMVYLQKENIIDESGMPKERFSAEFPKEGPSILRIQQVVRGDSAAYFCASSPNSGNEQFFGPGTRLTVL.

This clone was seen just once. The chain is built from TRBV6-2 or TRBV6-3 and TRBJ2-5, with 9 bases lining up with TRBD2. The CDR3 has 14 amino acids. V gave up 6 bases and J gave up 7 bases; unmatched junction bases: 9. Looked up from germline, CDR1 is MNHEY and CDR2 is SVGEGT. DNA of the CDR3: TGTGCCAGCAGCGCACTAGCGGGTCCGAGGACCCAGTACTTC. Amino acids: CASSALAGPRTQYF.

This clone showed up just once. The rearrangement uses TRBV5-1 and TRBJ1-2; 10 positions match TRBD1. The germline V gene encodes CDR1 SGHRS and CDR2 YFSETQ. The V and J ends lost 5 bases and 3 bases, in that order; junction bases with no gene match: 10. This CDR3 contains 16 residues. CDR3 nucleotides: TGCGCCAGCAGACCGCCGACAGGGGGCGGTCACTATGGCTACACCTTC. Encoded protein: CASRPPTGGGHYGYTF. Using reference TRBV5-1 and TRBJ1-2 for the parts outside the CDR3, the full variable domain is KAGVTQTPRYLIKTRGQQVTLSCSPISGHRSVSWYQQTPGQGLQFLFEYFSETQRNKGNFPGRFSGRQFSNSRSEMNVSTLELGDSALYLCASRPPTGGGHYGYTFGSGTRLTVV.

The rearrangement joins TRBV5-5 to TRBJ2-3, with D possibly matching TRBD2 (6 bases). The ends were cut back, 0 bases at V and 0 bases at J, with 11 bases in the middle. The CDR3 extends over 16 amino acids. Germline V gene lookup returns CDR1 SGHKS and CDR2 YYEKEE (reference sequence). The CDR3 region is CASSLAVLASTDTQYF. The CDR3 nucleotides read TGTGCCAGCAGCTTGGCCGTTCTAGCGAGCACAGATACGCAGTATTTT.

The V and J genes are TRBV12-3 or TRBV12-4 and TRBJ1-6; no clear D gene. The CDR3 length is 12 residues. The V end lost 3 bases, the J end lost 11 bases, and 8 bases lay between the germline ends. The CDR3 DNA reads as TGTGCCAGCAGTTTTCCACGCGCACCCCTCCACTTT. Encoded protein: CASSFPRAPLHF.

CDR3 in amino acids: CASSQGGLGTDTQYF. In DNA form, the CDR3 reads TGCGCCAGCAGCCAAGGCGGACTCGGCACAGATACGCAGTATTTT. V usage is TRBV4-1 and J usage is TRBJ2-3; possibly TRBD2 for D (5 bases). In germline, CDR1 is MGHRA, CDR2 YSYEKL. CDR3 size: 15 residues. V shed 1 base and J shed 1 base, with 9 bases lying between them.

This clone is deemed medium-sized (0.01 to 0.1%). The chain recombines TRBV7-2 with TRBJ1-2; TRBD1 might be the D (5 bases). V shed 5 bases and J shed 5 bases, with 12 bases lying between them. The CDR3 sequence is 13 residues long. Per germline, CDR1 SGHTA and CDR2 FQGNSA. CDR3 amino acids: CASSPGKEYGYTF. CDR3 nucleotides: TGTGCCAGCAGCCCAGGGAAGGAATATGGCTACACCTTC.

The V gene is TRBV2, the J gene TRBJ2-7; tentative D call: TRBD1 (6 bases). Germline CDR1 SNHLY, CDR2 FYNNEI. V was shortened by 6 bases and J by 6 bases, with 15 bases between the two germline ends. This CDR3 spans 13 amino acids. CDR3 bases: TGTGCCAGCAGCCCACAGGGTCTCATCGAGCAGTACTTC. Its protein product is CASSPQGLIEQYF.

CDR3 residues: CASSLRQGGKDTQYF. CDR3 bases: TGTGCCAGCAGCTTGCGACAGGGTGGAAAAGATACGCAGTATTTT. This chain uses TRBV7-6 with TRBJ2-3; 7 bases match TRBD1. The germline V gene has CDR1 SGHVS and CDR2 FNYEAQ. J was trimmed by 5 bases and V by 3 bases; bases with no gene match: 8. This CDR3 spans 15 amino acids.